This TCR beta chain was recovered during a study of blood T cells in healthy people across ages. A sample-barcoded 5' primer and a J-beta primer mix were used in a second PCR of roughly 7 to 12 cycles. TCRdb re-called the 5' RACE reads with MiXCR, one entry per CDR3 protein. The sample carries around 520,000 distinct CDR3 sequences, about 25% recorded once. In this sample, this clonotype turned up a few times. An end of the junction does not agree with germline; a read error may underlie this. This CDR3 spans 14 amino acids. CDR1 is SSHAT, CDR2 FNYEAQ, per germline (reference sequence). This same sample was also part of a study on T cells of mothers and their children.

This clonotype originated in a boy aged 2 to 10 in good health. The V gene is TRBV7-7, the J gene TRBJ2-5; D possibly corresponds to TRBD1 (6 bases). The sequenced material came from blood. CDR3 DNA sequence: TGTGCTAGCAGCGCAACAGGGTACCAAGAGACCCAGTACTTC. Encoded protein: CASSATGYQETQYF. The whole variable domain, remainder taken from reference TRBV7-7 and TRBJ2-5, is GAGVSQSPRYKVTKRGQDVTLRCDPISSHATLYWYQQALGQGPEFLTYFNYEAQPDKSGLPSDRFSAERPEGSISTLTIQRTEQRDSAMYRCASSATGYQETQYFGPGTRLLVL.